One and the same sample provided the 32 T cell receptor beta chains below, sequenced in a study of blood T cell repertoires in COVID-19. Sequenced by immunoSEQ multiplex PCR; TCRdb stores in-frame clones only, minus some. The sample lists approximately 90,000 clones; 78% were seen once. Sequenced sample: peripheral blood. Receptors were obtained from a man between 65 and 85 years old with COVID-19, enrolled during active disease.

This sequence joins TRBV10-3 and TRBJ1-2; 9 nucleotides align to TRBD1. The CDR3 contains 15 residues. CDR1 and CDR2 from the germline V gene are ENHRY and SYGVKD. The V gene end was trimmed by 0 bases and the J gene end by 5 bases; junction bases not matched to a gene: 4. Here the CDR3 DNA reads TGTGCCATCAGTGAGTCGGCGACAGGGGGTTATGGCTACACCTTC. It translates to CAISESATGGYGYTF.

CDR3 nucleotide sequence: TGTGCCAGCTCACCACCTACGGGGGGGACAGGGCAACAGCCCCAGCATTTT. The encoded protein is CASSPPTGGTGQQPQHF. The chain links TRBV18 to TRBJ1-5; TRBD1 matches at 9 bases. V lost 0 bases to trimming and J lost 7 bases; unmatched junction nucleotides: 10. Germline lookup yields CDR1 KGHSH and CDR2 LQKENI. The length of the CDR3 is 17 residues.

DNA of the CDR3: TGTGCCAGCAGCCGGGATCTCGGAAACACCATATATTTT. Amino acid sequence: CASSRDLGNTIYF. V and J are TRBV5-6 and TRBJ1-3; D gene uncertain. The germline V and J ends were trimmed by 4 bases and 4 bases, with 9 bases remaining between them. Germline V lookup: CDR1 SGHDT, CDR2 YYEEEE. This CDR3 spans 13 amino acids. The full variable domain, its missing parts supplied by reference TRBV5-6 and TRBJ1-3, is DAGVTQSPTHLIKTRGQQVTLRCSPKSGHDTVSWYQQALGQGPQFIFQYYEEEERQRGNFPDRFSGHQFPNYSSELNVNALLLGDSALYLCASSRDLGNTIYFGEGSWLTVV.

The CDR3 nucleotides are TGCAGCGCCCTATCTGTGAACACTGAAGCTTTCTTT. Its translation is CSALSVNTEAFF. J is TRBJ1-1 and V is TRBV29-1, with D unresolved. This CDR3 is 12 amino acids long. The germline V gene has CDR1 SQVTM and CDR2 ANQGSEA. Trimming shortened V by 7 bases and J by 0 bases, and 9 bases separated the two germline ends.

CDR3 region: CSVQAGQAYGYTF. The CDR3 DNA reads as TGCAGCGTCCAGGCCGGACAGGCCTATGGCTACACCTTC. The gene calls are TRBV29-1 and TRBJ1-2, with 7 bases that match TRBD1. CDR1 is SQVTM, CDR2 ANQGSEA, per germline. The CDR3 loop spans 13 amino acids. J gave up 4 bases and V 6 bases, and 8 bases lay outside the gene matches.

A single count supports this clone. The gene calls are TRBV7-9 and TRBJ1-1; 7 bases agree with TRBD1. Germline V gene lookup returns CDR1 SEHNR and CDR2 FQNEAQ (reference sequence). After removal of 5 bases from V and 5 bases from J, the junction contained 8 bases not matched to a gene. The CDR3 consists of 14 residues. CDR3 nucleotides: TGTGCCAGCAGCCGCCTGGACAGGCAGACTGAAGCTTTCTTT. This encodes CASSRLDRQTEAFF.

As DNA, the CDR3 is TGTGCCAGCAGCCAAGTCTGGGGCACCCTTGTTAGTTGGAATGACTTGAACACTGAAGCTTTCTTT. Amino acid sequence: CASSQVWGTLVSWNDLNTEAFF. V and J are TRBV3-1 (or the pseudogene TRBV3-2) and TRBJ1-1; TRBD1 might be the D (5 bases). Germline V CDR1 and CDR2: LGHDT, YNNKEL (reference sequence). V was shortened by 1 base and J by 0 bases, with 30 bases between the two germline ends. This CDR3 region has 22 residues.

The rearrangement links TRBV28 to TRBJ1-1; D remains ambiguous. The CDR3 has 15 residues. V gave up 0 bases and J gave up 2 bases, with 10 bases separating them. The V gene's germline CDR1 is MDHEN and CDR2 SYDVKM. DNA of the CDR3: TGTGCCAGCAGTTTATGGGGCAGCACTAACACTGAAGCTTTCTTT. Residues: CASSLWGSTNTEAFF.

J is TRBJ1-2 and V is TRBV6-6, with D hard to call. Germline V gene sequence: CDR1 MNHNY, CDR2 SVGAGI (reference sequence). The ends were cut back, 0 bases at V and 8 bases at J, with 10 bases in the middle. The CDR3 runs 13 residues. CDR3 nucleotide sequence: TGTGCCAGCAGTTACTCGAGCGCGGGAGGCTACACCTTC. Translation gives CASSYSSAGGYTF.

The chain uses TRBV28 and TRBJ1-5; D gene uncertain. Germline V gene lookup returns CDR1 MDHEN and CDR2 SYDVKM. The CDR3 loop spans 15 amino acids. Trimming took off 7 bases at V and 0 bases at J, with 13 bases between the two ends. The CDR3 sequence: CASTLAVISNQPQHF. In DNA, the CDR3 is TGTGCCAGCACTTTGGCAGTGATTAGCAATCAGCCCCAGCATTTT.

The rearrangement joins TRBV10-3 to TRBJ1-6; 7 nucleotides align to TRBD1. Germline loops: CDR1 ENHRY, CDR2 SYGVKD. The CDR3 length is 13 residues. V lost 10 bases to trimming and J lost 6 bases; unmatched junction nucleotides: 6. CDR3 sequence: CATSRDSNSPLHF. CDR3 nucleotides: TGTGCCACCAGCCGGGACAGTAATTCACCCCTCCACTTT.

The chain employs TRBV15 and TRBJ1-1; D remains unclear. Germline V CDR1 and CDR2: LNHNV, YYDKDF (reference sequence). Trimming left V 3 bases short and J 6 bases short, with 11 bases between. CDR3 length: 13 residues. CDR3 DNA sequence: TGTGCCACCAGCAGGGGAGGCCCGGCTGAAGCTTTCTTT. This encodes CATSRGGPAEAFF.

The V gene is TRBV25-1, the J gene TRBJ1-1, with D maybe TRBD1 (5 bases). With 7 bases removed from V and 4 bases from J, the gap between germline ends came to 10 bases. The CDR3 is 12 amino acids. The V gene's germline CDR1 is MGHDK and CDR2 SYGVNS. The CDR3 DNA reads TGTGCCAGCACTCAGGGCTTCACTGAAGCTTTCTTT. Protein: CASTQGFTEAFF.

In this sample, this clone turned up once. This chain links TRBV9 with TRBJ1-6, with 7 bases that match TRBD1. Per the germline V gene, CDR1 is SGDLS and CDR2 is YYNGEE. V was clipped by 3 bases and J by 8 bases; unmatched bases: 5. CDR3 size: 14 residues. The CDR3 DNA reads TGTGCCAGCAGCGGACAGGGTTTTCATTCACCCCTCCACTTT. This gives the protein CASSGQGFHSPLHF. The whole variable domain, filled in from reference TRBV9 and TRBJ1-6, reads DSGVTQTPKHLITATGQRVTLRCSPRSGDLSVYWYQQSLDQGLQFLIQYYNGEERAKGNILERFSAQQFPDLHSELNLSSLELGDSALYFCASSGQGFHSPLHFGNGTRLTVT.

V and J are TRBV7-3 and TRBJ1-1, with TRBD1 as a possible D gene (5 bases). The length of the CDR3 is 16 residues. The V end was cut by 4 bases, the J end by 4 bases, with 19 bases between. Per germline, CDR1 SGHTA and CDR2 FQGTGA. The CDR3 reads CASSSGVRGMVTEAFF. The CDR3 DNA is TGTGCCAGCAGCTCGGGCGTCCGGGGGATGGTCACTGAAGCTTTCTTT.

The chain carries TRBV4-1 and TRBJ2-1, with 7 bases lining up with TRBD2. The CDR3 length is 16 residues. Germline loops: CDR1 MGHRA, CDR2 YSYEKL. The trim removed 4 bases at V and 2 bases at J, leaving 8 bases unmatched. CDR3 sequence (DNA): TGCGCCAGCAGCCTTCCGGGACTACACACCTACAATGAGCAGTTCTTC. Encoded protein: CASSLPGLHTYNEQFF.

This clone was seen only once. CDR3 nucleotide sequence: TGTGCCAGCAGTGAAGGTCGGGGGTTTTCGGCTAATGAAAAACTGTTTTTT. Its translation is CASSEGRGFSANEKLFF. V gene TRBV6-1 combines with J gene TRBJ1-4; D is perhaps TRBD1 (5 bases). Trimming cost V 1 base and J 3 bases, with 15 bases left between them. The germline V gene encodes CDR1 MNHNS and CDR2 SASEGT. The CDR3 length is 17 residues.

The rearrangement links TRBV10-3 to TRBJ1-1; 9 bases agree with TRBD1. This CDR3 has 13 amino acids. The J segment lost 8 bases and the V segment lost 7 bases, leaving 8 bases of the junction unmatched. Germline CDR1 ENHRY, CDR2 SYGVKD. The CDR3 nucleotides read TGTGCCATCATGGGACAGGGAAGTTTGGAAGCTTTCTTT. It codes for CAIMGQGSLEAFF.

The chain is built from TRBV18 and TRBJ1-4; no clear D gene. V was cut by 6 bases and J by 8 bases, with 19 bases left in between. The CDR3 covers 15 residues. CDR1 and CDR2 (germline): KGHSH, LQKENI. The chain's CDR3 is CASSPNRGSEEKLFF. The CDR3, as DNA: TGTGCCAGCTCGCCAAACCGGGGTAGTGAGGAAAAACTGTTTTTT.

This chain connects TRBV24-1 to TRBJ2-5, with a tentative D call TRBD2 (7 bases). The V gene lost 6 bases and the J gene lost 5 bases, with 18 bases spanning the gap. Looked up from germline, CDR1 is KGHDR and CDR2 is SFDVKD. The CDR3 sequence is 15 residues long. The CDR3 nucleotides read TGTGCCACCAGTTCCTTCATGGGGGGGCGGGAGACCCAGTACTTC. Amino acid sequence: CATSSFMGGRETQYF.

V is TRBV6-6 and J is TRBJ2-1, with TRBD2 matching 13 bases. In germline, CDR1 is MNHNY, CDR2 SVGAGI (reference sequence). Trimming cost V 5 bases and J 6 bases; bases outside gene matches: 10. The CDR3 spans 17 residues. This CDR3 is CASSRKGTSGTSNEQFF. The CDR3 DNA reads TGTGCCAGCAGTCGAAAAGGGACTAGCGGGACAAGCAATGAGCAGTTCTTC.

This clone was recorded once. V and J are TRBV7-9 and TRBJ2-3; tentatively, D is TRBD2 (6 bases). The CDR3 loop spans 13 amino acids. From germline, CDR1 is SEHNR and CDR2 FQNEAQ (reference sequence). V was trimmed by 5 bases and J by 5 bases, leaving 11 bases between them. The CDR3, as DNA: TGTGCCAGCAGCGCTGTGGGGGGAGATACGCAGTATTTT. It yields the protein CASSAVGGDTQYF.

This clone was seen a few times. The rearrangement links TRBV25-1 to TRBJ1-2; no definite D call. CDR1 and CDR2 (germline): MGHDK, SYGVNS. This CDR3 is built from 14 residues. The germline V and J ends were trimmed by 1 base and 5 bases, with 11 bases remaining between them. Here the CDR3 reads CASSESQRGYGYTF. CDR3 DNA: TGTGCCAGCAGTGAATCCCAGCGGGGTTATGGCTACACCTTC.

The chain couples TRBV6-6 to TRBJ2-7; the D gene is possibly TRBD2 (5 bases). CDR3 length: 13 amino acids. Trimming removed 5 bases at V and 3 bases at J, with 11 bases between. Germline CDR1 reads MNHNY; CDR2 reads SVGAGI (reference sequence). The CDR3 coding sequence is TGTGCCAGCAGTCCCCGGGCGGGCTACGAGCAGTACTTC. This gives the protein CASSPRAGYEQYF.

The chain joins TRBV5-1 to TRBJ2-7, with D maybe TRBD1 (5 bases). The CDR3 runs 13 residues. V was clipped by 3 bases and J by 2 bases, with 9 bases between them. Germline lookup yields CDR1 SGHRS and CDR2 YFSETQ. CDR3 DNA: TGCGCCAGCAGCTCGACGGACACCTACGAGCAGTACTTC. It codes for CASSSTDTYEQYF. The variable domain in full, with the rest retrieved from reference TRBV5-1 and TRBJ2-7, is KAGVTQTPRYLIKTRGQQVTLSCSPISGHRSVSWYQQTPGQGLQFLFEYFSETQRNKGNFPGRFSGRQFSNSRSEMNVSTLELGDSALYLCASSSTDTYEQYFGPGTRLTVT.

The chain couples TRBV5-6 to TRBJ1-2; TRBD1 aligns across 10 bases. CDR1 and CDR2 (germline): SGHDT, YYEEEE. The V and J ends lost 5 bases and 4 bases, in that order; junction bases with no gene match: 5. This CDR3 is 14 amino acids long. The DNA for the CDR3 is TGTGCCAGCAGTGGACAGGGGGTTTCCTATGGCTACACCTTC. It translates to CASSGQGVSYGYTF.

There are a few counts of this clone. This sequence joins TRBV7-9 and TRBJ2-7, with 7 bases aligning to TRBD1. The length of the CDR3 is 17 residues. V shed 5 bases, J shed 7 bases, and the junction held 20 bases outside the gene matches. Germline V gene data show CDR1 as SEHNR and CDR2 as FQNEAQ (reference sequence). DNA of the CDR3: TGTGCCAGCAGCCCGCTCACTTACAGGGGCCGTCTGAGAGAGCAGTACTTC. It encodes CASSPLTYRGRLREQYF. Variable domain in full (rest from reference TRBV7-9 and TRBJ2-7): DTGVSQNPRHKITKRGQNVTFRCDPISEHNRLYWYRQTLGQGPEFLTYFQNEAQLEKSRLLSDRFSAERPKGSFSTLEIQRTEQGDSAMYLCASSPLTYRGRLREQYFGPGTRLTVT.

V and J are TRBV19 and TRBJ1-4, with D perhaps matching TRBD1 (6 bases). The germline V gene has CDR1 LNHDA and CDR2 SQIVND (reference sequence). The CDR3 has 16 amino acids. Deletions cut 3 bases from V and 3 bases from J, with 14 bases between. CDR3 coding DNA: TGTGCCAGTAGTATCGCAGGGGCGGTCGCTAATGAAAAACTGTTTTTT. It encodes CASSIAGAVANEKLFF.

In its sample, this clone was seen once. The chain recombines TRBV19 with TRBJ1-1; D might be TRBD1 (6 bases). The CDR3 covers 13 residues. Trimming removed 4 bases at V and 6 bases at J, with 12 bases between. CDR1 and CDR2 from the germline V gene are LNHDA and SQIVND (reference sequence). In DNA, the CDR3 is TGTGCCAGTAGTAAACAGGGTACTTCTGAAGCTTTCTTT. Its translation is CASSKQGTSEAFF.

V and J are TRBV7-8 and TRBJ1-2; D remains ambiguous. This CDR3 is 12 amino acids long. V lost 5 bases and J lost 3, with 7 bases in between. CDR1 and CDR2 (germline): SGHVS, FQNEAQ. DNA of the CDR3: TGTGCCAGCAGCCGGGGAGACTATGGCTACACCTTC. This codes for CASSRGDYGYTF.

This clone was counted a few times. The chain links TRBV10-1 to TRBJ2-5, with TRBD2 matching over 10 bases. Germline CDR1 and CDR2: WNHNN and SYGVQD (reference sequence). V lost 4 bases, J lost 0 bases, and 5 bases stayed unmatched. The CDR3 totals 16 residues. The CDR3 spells CASSGGSGGYQETQYF. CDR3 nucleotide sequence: TGCGCCAGCAGTGGAGGTAGCGGGGGGTACCAAGAGACCCAGTACTTC.

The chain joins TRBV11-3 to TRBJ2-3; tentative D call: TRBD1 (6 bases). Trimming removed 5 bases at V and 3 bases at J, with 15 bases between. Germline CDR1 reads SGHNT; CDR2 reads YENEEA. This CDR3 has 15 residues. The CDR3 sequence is CASSPQGLGTDTQYF. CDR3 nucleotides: TGTGCCAGCAGCCCCCAGGGGCTCGGAACAGATACGCAGTATTTT.